This TCR beta chain is from a study of blood T cell repertoires in COVID-19. Study background: The United States, Italy and Spain provided the acute and convalescent COVID-19 samples.

Produced via immunoSEQ multiplex PCR; TCRdb's table is partial and in-frame only. Among about 300,000 clones listed, approximately 90% were seen once. The CDR3 runs to 15 residues. V shed 3 bases and J shed 2 bases, with 14 bases lying between them. CDR1 and CDR2 from the germline V gene are MNHNS and SASEGT. The gene calls are TRBV6-1 and TRBJ2-7, with TRBD1 as a possible D gene (7 bases). This TCR was sampled from a man aged 35 to 55 with acute or convalescent COVID-19. Material for sequencing was peripheral blood. CDR3 DNA sequence: TGTGCCAGCAGTGAGGTCGGAGGGGGCCCCTACGAGCAGTACTTC. It encodes CASSEVGGGPYEQYF.